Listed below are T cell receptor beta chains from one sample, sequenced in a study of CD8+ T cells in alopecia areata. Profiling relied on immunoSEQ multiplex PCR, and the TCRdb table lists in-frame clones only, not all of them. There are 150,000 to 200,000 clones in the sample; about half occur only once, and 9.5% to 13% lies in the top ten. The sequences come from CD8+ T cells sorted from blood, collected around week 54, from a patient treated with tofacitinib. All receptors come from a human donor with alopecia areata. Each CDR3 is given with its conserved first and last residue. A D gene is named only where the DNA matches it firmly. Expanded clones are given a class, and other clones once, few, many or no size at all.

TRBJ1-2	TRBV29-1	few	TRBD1	TGCAGCGCCTTGGACAGGGAGACCTATGGCTACACCTTC	CSALDRETYGYTF
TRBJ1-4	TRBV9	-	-	TGTGCCAGCAGCGGGGATGAGGAAAAACTGTTTTTT	CASSGDEEKLFF
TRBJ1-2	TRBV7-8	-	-	TGTGCCAGCAGCCGGGGGGGAGCAGGCACCTATGGCTACACCTTC	CASSRGGAGTYGYTF
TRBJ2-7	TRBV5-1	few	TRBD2	TGCGCCAGCATCTCCCGGCCCCCGGGAGGGGAGCAGTACTTC	CASISRPPGGEQYF
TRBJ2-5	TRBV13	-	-	TGTGCCAGCAGCTTAGCCCCCATGGGTTGGGTAGAGACCCAGTACTTC	CASSLAPMGWVETQYF
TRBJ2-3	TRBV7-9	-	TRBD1	TGTGCCAACGGCGGGACAGGGCAAGAAGATACGCAGTATTTT	CANGGTGQEDTQYF
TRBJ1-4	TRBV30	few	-	TGTGCCTGGAGTGTACTCAGAGATGAAAAACTGTTTTTT	CAWSVLRDEKLFF
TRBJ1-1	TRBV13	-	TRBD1	TGTGCCAGCAGCTCCGGGGACAGGGGGCTCTATTTGGAAGCTTTCTTT	CASSSGDRGLYLEAFF
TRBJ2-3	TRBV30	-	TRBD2	TGTGCCTGGAGTGTGGGGACTACAAGCACAGATACGCAGTATTTT	CAWSVGTTSTDTQYF
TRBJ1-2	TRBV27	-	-	TGTGCCAGCAGTTTACAGGGCTATGGCTACACCTTC	CASSLQGYGYTF
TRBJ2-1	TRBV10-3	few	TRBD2	TGTGCCACCTCCGGGACTATTTACAATGAGCAGTTCTTC	CATSGTIYNEQFF
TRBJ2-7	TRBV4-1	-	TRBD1	TGCGCCAGCTCCCAGGCGGACAGGGGGCCCGAGCAGTACTTC	CASSQADRGPEQYF
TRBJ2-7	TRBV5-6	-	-	TGTGCCAGCAGCTTGGTTTCCTACGAGCAGTACTTC	CASSLVSYEQYF
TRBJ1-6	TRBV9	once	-	TGTGCCAGCAGCGTAGGGATAGCGCCGGATTCACCCCTCCACTTT	CASSVGIAPDSPLHF
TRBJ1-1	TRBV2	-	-	TGTGCCAGCAGGCCGACAGCCTTGAACACTGAAGCTTTCTTT	CASRPTALNTEAFF
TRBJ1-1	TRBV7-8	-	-	TGTGCCAGCAGCCCACAGGGAGGGATTGAAGCTTTCTTT	CASSPQGGIEAFF
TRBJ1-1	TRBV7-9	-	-	TGTGCCAGCAGCTCCCGGGACCCGAGGGAAGCTTTCTTT	CASSSRDPREAFF
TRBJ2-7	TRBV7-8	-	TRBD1	TGTGCCAGCAGCTCAGGGACAGTGGGGCAGTACTTC	CASSSGTVGQYF
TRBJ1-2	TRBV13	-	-	TGTGCCAGCAGCTTCAGACCCGGGCAGTCGGTCTATGGCTACACCTTC	CASSFRPGQSVYGYTF
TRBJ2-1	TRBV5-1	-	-	TGCGCCAGCAGCTCCAACAGGGAAGGGCCCTTGGTGGGTGATGAGCAGTTCTTC	CASSSNREGPLVGDEQFF
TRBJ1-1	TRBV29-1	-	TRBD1	TGCAGCGTTCTTTCCCTAGGGACAGGGGGCATTGGTGAAGCTTTCTTT	CSVLSLGTGGIGEAFF
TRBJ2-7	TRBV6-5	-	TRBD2	TGTGCCAGCAGTTACCGACTAGCGGGGGCCTACGAGCAGTACTTC	CASSYRLAGAYEQYF
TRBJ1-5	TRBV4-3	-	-	TGCGCCAGCAGCCAAGATGGCCGTCATCAGCCCCAGCATTTT	CASSQDGRHQPQHF
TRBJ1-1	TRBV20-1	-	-	TGCAGTGCTAGAGGACATGGGGTGGCTTTCTTT	CSARGHGVAFF
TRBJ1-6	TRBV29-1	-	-	TGCAGCGTGTCGGACAGAACGAATTCACCCCTCCACTTT	CSVSDRTNSPLHF
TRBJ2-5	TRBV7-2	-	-	TGTGCCAGCAGCTTAGCTGCGGGGGCGCAAGAGACCCAGTACTTC	CASSLAAGAQETQYF
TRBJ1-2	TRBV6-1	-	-	TGTGCCAGCAGTGAATGGGTAGGCCACCCACTTAACTATGGCTACACCTTC	CASSEWVGHPLNYGYTF
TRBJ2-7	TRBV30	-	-	TGTGCCTGGAGTGTACTCTTCGGCAGAAACAGCTTC	CAWSVLFGRNSF
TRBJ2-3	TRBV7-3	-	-	TGTGCCAGCAGCGACGGGGGGCCTAGCACAGATACGCAGTATTTT	CASSDGGPSTDTQYF
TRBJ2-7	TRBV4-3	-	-	TGCGCCAGCAGCCACAGTGCAGGGTCGATCTACGAGCAGTACTTC	CASSHSAGSIYEQYF
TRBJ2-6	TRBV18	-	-	TGTGCCAGCACCTTCGCACAGGCCTCTGGGGCCAACGTCCTGACTTTC	CASTFAQASGANVLTF
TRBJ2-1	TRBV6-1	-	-	TGTGCCAGCAGTGTACAGGGTGTAATCGATGAGCAGTTCTTC	CASSVQGVIDEQFF
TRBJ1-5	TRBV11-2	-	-	TGTGCCAGCAGCTTAGGGGGGGGTAATCAGCCCCAGCATTTT	CASSLGGGNQPQHF
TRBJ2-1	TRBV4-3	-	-	TGCGCCAGAGTGATTACAGGGAGAAGTATGAATGAGCAGTTCTTC	CARVITGRSMNEQFF
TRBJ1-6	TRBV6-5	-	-	TGTGCCACAACTACGACAGGCGGTAATTCACCCCTCCACTTT	CATTTTGGNSPLHF
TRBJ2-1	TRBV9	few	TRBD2	TGTGCCAGCAGCCAGGGACTAGCTTCCAATGAGCAGTTCTTC	CASSQGLASNEQFF
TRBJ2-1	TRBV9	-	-	TGTGCCAGCAGCGAGGAGTCTTTCTCCTACAATGAGCAGTTCTTC	CASSEESFSYNEQFF
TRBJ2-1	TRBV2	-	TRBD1	TGTGCCAGCAGGGTGTGGGACAGGGGCTCCCAGTTCTTC	CASRVWDRGSQFF
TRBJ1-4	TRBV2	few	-	TGTGCCAGCAGTGAAGATCTTCGAACTAATGAAAAACTGTTTTTT	CASSEDLRTNEKLFF
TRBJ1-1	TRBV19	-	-	TGTGCCAGTAGTATTGGTGAGGGGAACACTGAAGCTTTCTTT	CASSIGEGNTEAFF
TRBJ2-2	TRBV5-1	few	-	TGCGCCAGCAGCTTGGAGGGTCAGACTACCGGGGAGCTGTTTTTT	CASSLEGQTTGELFF
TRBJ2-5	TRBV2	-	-	TGTGCCAGCAGTGAAGCGCTTCTGGGGGAGACCCAGTACTTC	CASSEALLGETQYF
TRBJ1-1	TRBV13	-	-	TGTGCCAGCAGCCCCGAAGGGGGGAGCACTGAAGCTTTCTTT	CASSPEGGSTEAFF
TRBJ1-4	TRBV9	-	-	TGTGCCAGCAGCCCCCCGGACACTGCAACTAATGAAAAACTGTTTTTT	CASSPPDTATNEKLFF
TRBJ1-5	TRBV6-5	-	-	TGTGCCAGCAGCTTACGCAGGGATAGCAATCAGCCCCAGCATTTT	CASSLRRDSNQPQHF
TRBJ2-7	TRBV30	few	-	TGTGCCTGGAGTGTAGGGACTCGAAGAAGCTCCTACGAGCAGTACTTC	CAWSVGTRRSSYEQYF
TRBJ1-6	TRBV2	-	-	TGTGCCAGCAGTGAAGATGGTTGGGCAGCTAATTCACCCCTCCACTTT	CASSEDGWAANSPLHF
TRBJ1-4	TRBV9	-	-	TGTGCCAGCAGCGCATACCTTGGCGGCGCCTTCGATGAACTGTTTTTT	CASSAYLGGAFDELFF
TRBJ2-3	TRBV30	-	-	TGTGCCTGGGGGGCGGGGCCGGGAGAAGATACGCAGTATTTT	CAWGAGPGEDTQYF